These T cell receptor beta chains were read from a single sample in a study of tumor-infiltrating lymphocytes in primary liver carcinoma. Using its own MiXCR run on the multiplex PCR reads, TCRdb lists one record per CDR3 protein. Among around 330,000 distinct CDR3 sequences listed, 65% were seen once. The specimen sequenced was peripheral blood. The source of these receptors is a man between 40 and 49 years old with primary liver carcinoma and hepatitis B virus infection. Each CDR3 is given with its conserved first and last residue. D genes are given only for firm matches. Size values are once, few and many counts, or a class for expanded clones, and some rows have none.

.	TRBV28	.	TRBJ2-5	TGTGCCAGCAGTTTACGGTGGAAAGAGACCCAGTACTTC	CASSLRWKETQYF
few	TRBV7-8	.	TRBJ2-2	TGTGCCAGCAGCACGAACACCGGGGAGCTGTTTTTT	CASSTNTGELFF
.	TRBV11-2	.	TRBJ2-2	TGTGCCAGCAGCTTAAGGACCCAGGACACCGGGGAGCTGTTTTTT	CASSLRTQDTGELFF
.	TRBV5-4	.	TRBJ2-1	TGTGCCAGCAGCTTGGACGTTTCGGGGGTCGGGGCGAATGAGCAGTTCTTC	CASSLDVSGVGANEQFF
.	TRBV30	.	TRBJ1-1	TGTGCCTGGAATGTACGGGGGGACACTGAAGCTTTCTTT	CAWNVRGDTEAFF
.	TRBV6-2/TRBV6-3	.	TRBJ2-7	TGTGCCAGCAGGGTTAGGCGGGACTCCTACGAGCAGTACTTC	CASRVRRDSYEQYF
.	TRBV30	.	TRBJ2-4	TGTGCGCTTTATAGGGGAGAAAACATTCAGTGCTTC	CALYRGENIQCF
few	TRBV28	.	TRBJ2-1	TGTGCCACCGAGCCAGCGGGTTACAATGAGCAGTTCTTC	CATEPAGYNEQFF
many	TRBV6-1	.	TRBJ1-5	TGTGCCAGCAGCCAGGACCTATTGAATCAGCCCCAGCATTTT	CASSQDLLNQPQHF
.	TRBV12-3/TRBV12-4	TRBD2	TRBJ2-1	TGTGCTAGTGGCTCCGTCGAAAAGCGGGAAGGAGTCAATGAGCAGTTCTTC	CASGSVEKREGVNEQFF
many	TRBV6-1	TRBD1	TRBJ2-7	TGTGCCAGCAGCCCCGGGACAGTTTCCTACGAGCAGTACTTC	CASSPGTVSYEQYF
.	TRBV12-2	.	TRBJ1-1	TGTGCAAGTCGCTTAATCCCACGTGGCGGTCTCATGAACACTGAAGCTTTCTTT	CASRLIPRGGLMNTEAFF
once	TRBV28	TRBD1	TRBJ2-5	TGTGCCAGCAGACTGTTGGACAGGGAGAAAGAGACCCAGTACTTC	CASRLLDREKETQYF
many	TRBV29-1	.	TRBJ2-2	TGCAGCGGTAGTAGGGCCGGGGAGCTGTTTTTT	CSGSRAGELFF
once	TRBV4-1	.	TRBJ2-7	TGTGCCAGCAGACAAGTAGGCCTAGGGGGAGCCCCCGAGCAGTACTTC	CASRQVGLGGAPEQYF
.	TRBV5-1	TRBD1	TRBJ2-7	TGCGCCAGCAGCCGGTCGGACAGGGACGAGCAGTACTTC	CASSRSDRDEQYF
.	TRBV6-5	.	TRBJ2-1	TGTGCCTGCAAGGCGGACGGAACCTACAATGAGCAGTTCTTC	CACKADGTYNEQFF
.	TRBV7-9	.	TRBJ2-3	TGTGCCAGCAGCACTCGACTAGGCGATACGCAGTATTTT	CASSTRLGDTQYF
few	TRBV14	TRBD2	TRBJ2-5	TGTGCCAGCAGCAAGAGAGAGCGGGGAGAGACCCAGTACTTC	CASSKRERGETQYF
.	TRBV5-3	TRBD1	TRBJ2-3	TGTGCCAGAAGCTCCGGACAGGCATCTTCGGATACGCAGTATTTT	CARSSGQASSDTQYF
.	TRBV7-9	TRBD2	TRBJ2-3	TGTGACAGCAGCCCCGGACTAGCGGCTAGCACAGATACTCAGTATTTT	CDSSPGLAASTDTQYF
.	TRBV4-1	.	TRBJ2-5	TGCGCCAGCAGTCGAATGTGGATGGAGAGTGAGACCCAGTACTTC	CASSRMWMESETQYF
.	TRBV7-2	.	TRBJ2-1	TGTGCCAGCACAACCGGCGGATACAATGAGCAGTTCTTC	CASTTGGYNEQFF
.	TRBV6-2/TRBV6-3	.	TRBJ2-5	TGTGCCAGCAGTTACTTATCAGGGAGTGTAGAGACCCAGTACTTC	CASSYLSGSVETQYF
many	TRBV6-6	.	TRBJ2-7	TGTGCCAGCAGCCTAGACAGGAGCAGCTCCTACGAGCAGTACTTC	CASSLDRSSSYEQYF
.	TRBV28	TRBD2	TRBJ2-1	TGTGCCAGCAGTCCTAATAGCGGGAGGATAGTCTACAATGAGCAGTTCTTC	CASSPNSGRIVYNEQFF
.	TRBV29-1	TRBD1	TRBJ2-3	TGTAGCATTGTACAGGGGGCAGATACGCAGTATTTT	CSIVQGADTQYF
.	TRBV12-3/TRBV12-4	TRBD2	TRBJ2-2	TGTGCCAGCAGTCTCCATAGCGGGAGGGCATCCACCGGGGAGCTGTTTTTT	CASSLHSGRASTGELFF
.	TRBV5-5	.	TRBJ2-7	TGTGCCAGCAGCGGGACCTACGTGCAGTACTTC	CASSGTYVQYF
.	TRBV9	TRBD1	TRBJ1-1	TGTGCCATCAGCACGACAGGGACGGCCGAAGCTTTCTTT	CAISTTGTAEAFF
.	TRBV11-3	.	TRBJ2-5	TGTGCCAGCAGACATACCTCTTATATGAGAGACGAGACCCAGTACTTC	CASRHTSYMRDETQYF
.	TRBV11-1	.	TRBJ2-1	TGTGCCGGCAGTCCGAGTGGGGATGAGCAGCTCTTC	CAGSPSGDEQLF
.	TRBV6-1	.	TRBJ2-2	TGTGCCAGCACCAAAGGGGGGAGCCCCCCCGGGGAGCTGTTTTTT	CASTKGGSPPGELFF
few	TRBV4-1	.	TRBJ1-1	TGCGCCAGCAGGAGCAGGGCGGCGGGCACTGAAGCTTTCTTT	CASRSRAAGTEAFF
.	TRBV20-1	.	TRBJ1-1	TGCAGTGCTAGCCGACAGGAAATGAACACTGAAGCTTTCTTT	CSASRQEMNTEAFF
.	TRBV29-1	.	TRBJ1-1	TGTATCGCCAGACTTTCCCCCATGAACACTGAAGCTTTCTTT	CIARLSPMNTEAFF
once	TRBV2	TRBD1	TRBJ2-7	TGTGCCAGCAGTGAACCCCACCAGGGGGCCTACGAGCAGTACTTC	CASSEPHQGAYEQYF
many	TRBV5-5	.	TRBJ2-2	TGTGCCAGCAGACTCCACACCGGGGAGCTGTTTTTT	CASRLHTGELFF
.	TRBV6-5	TRBD1	TRBJ1-2	TGTGCCAGCAGTTACTCGGGACAGGGGCACTATCGCTACACCTTT	CASSYSGQGHYRYTF
.	TRBV11-2	TRBD2	TRBJ2-5	TGTGTCAGCAGCTTAGCAGGGAGGGGTGAGACCCAGTACTTC	CVSSLAGRGETQYF
.	TRBV29-1	.	TRBJ1-2	TGCAGCGTTTGGGGGAACCGGACCGGGACGGGCTATGGCTACATCTTT	CSVWGNRTGTGYGYIF
many	TRBV29-1	.	TRBJ2-3	TGCAGCGTTGAGGGGGTCGCTGGAGATACGCAGTATTTT	CSVEGVAGDTQYF
few	TRBV7-9	TRBD2	TRBJ2-3	TGTGCCAGCAGCGTCGGGACTAGCGCAGATACGCAGTATTTT	CASSVGTSADTQYF
many	TRBV29-1	.	TRBJ2-5	TGCAGCTTCCTCCAAGAGACCCAGTACTTC	CSFLQETQYF
.	TRBV11-2	TRBD2	TRBJ2-5	TGTGCCAGCAGCTTTGGACTAGCGGGAGAGACCCAGTACTTC	CASSFGLAGETQYF
.	TRBV5-5	.	TRBJ2-2	TGTGCCAGCAGTGTGTGGACGGGGGAGCTGTTTTTT	CASSVWTGELFF
few	TRBV11-2	.	TRBJ2-5	TGTGCCAGCAGCTTAGATAGGGTGCGGGAGACCCAGTACTTC	CASSLDRVRETQYF
.	TRBV7-9	.	TRBJ2-6	TGTGCCAGCAGCGTAGGGGTGTGGCTTGGGGCCAACGTCCTGACTTTC	CASSVGVWLGANVLTF
.	TRBV5-1	.	TRBJ2-5	TGCGCCAGCAGCTTGGAGGCGGGGCTCGAGACCCAGTACTTC	CASSLEAGLETQYF